What follows describes a single TCR beta chain. The antigen is unknown. Assay: immunoSEQ multiplex PCR; the TCRdb copy retains only in-frame clones and omits some. The sample has some 57,000 clones; nearly 85% are singletons. The sample originates from a study of OX40 agonist ivuxolimab in advanced cancers. J lost 7 bases, V lost 5 bases, and 9 bases had no gene match. The CDR3 is 15 residues long. Germline V gene sequence: CDR1 MNHEY, CDR2 SMNVEV (reference sequence). Study observations and caveats: Some patients who did not respond also had low normalized T-cell clonal expansion.

The sample consisted of CD4+ or CD8+ T cells sorted from blood, taken in a trial of the OX40 agonist ivuxolimab. V gene TRBV27 combines with J gene TRBJ2-1, with 9 nucleotides matching TRBD2. This receptor was identified in an adult with an advanced solid tumor such as melanoma, head and neck, liver or kidney cancer. CDR3 amino acids: CASSGMAGGRNEQFF. CDR3 coding DNA: TGTGCCAGCAGTGGTATGGCGGGGGGGCGGAATGAGCAGTTCTTC.